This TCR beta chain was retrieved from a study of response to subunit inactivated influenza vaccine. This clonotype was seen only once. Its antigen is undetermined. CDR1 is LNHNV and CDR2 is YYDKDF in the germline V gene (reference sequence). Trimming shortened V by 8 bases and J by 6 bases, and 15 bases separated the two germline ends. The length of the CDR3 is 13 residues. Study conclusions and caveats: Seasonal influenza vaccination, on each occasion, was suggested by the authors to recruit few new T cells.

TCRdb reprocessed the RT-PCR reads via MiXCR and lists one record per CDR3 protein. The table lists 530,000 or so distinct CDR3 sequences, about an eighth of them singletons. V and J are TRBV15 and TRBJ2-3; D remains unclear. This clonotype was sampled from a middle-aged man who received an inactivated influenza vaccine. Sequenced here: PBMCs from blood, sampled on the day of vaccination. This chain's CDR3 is CATRRDTSDTQYF. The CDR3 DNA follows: TGTGCCACCCGGAGAGACACGTCGGATACGCAGTATTTT.